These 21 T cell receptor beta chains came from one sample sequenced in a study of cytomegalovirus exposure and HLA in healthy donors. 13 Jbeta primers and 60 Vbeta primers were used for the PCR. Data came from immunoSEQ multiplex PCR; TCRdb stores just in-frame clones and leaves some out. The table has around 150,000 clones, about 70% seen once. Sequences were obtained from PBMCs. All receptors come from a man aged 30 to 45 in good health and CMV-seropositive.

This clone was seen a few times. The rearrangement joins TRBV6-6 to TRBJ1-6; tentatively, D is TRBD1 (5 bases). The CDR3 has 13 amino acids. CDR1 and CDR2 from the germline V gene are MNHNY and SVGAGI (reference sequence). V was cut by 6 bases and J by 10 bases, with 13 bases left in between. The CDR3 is CASSSGVYSPLHF. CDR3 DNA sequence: TGTGCCAGCAGCTCGGGGGTGTACTCACCCCTCCACTTT.

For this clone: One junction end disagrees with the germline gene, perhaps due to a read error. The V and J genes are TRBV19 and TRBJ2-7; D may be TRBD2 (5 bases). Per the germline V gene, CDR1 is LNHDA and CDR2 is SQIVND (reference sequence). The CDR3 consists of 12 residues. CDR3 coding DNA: TGTGCCAGTAGTCCGGACTCCCACGAGCAGTACTTC. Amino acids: CASSPDSHEQYF. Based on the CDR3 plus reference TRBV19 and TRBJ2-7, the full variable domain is DGGITQSPKYLFRKEGQNVTLSCEQNLNHDAMYWYRQDPGQGLRLIYYSQIVNDFQKGDIAEGYSVSREKKESFPLTVTSAQKNPTAFYLCASSPDSHEQYFGPGTRLTVT.

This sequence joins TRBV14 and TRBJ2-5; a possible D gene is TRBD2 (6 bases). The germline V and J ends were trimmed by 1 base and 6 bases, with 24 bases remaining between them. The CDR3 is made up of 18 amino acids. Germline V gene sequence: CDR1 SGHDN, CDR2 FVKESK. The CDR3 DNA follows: TGTGCCAGCAGCCAAGTCCCCGTGGCTAGCGACGTGGATAAGACCCAGTACTTC. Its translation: CASSQVPVASDVDKTQYF.

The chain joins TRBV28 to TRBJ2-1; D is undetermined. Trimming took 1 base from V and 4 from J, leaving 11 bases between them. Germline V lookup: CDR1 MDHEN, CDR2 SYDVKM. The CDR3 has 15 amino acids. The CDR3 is CASSLYGRPYNEQFF. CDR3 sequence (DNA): TGTGCCAGCAGTTTATACGGCAGGCCTTACAATGAGCAGTTCTTC.

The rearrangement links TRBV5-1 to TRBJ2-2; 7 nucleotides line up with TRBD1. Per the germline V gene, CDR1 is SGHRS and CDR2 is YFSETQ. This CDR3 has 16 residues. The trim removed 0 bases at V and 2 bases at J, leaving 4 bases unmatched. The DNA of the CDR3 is TGCGCCAGCAGCTTGGCAAACAGGGGAAACACCGGGGAGCTGTTTTTT. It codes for CASSLANRGNTGELFF.

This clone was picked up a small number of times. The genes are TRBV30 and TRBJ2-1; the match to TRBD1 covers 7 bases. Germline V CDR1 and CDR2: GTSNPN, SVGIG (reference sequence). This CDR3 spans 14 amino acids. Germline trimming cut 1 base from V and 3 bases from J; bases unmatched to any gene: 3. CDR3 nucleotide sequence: TGTGCCTGGAGTGGACAGGGCCGCTACAATGAGCAGTTCTTC. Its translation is CAWSGQGRYNEQFF.

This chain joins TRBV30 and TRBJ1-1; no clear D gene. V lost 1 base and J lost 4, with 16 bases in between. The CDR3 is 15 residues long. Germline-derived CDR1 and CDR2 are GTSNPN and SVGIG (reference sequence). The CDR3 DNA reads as TGTGCCTGGAGTGGCTTCGGTATTGTTCTCACTGAAGCTTTCTTT. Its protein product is CAWSGFGIVLTEAFF.

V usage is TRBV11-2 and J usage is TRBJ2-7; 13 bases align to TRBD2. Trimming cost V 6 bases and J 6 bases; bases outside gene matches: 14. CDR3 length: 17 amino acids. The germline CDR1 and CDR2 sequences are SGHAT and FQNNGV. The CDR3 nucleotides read TGTGCCAGCAGAACGGGACTAGCGGGAATTAAAGGCTCCGAGCAGTACTTC. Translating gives CASRTGLAGIKGSEQYF.

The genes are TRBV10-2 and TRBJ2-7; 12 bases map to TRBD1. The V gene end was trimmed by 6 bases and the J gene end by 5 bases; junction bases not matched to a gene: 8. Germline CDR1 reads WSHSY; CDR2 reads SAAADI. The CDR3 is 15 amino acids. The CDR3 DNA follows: TGCGCCAGCAGGACAGGGACAGGGGGCGACCACGAGCAGTACTTC. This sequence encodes CASRTGTGGDHEQYF.

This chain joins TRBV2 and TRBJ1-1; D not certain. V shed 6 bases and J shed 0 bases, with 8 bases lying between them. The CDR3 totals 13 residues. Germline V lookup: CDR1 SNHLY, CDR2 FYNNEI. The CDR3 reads CASRREVNTEAFF. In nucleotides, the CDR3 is TGTGCCAGCAGGCGGGAGGTGAACACTGAAGCTTTCTTT.

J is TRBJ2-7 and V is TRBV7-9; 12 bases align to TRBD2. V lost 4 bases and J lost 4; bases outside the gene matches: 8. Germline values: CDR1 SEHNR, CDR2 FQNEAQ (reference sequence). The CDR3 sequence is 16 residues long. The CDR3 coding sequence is TGTGCCAGCAGCTCAACCCGGACTAGCGGGACTTACGAGCAGTACTTC. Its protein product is CASSSTRTSGTYEQYF.

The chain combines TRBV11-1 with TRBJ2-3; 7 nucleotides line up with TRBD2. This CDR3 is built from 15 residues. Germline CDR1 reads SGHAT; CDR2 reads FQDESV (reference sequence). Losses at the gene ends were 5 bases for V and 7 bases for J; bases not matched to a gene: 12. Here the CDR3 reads CASSLQTSSLHTQYF. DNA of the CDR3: TGTGCCAGCAGCCTACAGACTAGCTCACTACATACGCAGTATTTT.

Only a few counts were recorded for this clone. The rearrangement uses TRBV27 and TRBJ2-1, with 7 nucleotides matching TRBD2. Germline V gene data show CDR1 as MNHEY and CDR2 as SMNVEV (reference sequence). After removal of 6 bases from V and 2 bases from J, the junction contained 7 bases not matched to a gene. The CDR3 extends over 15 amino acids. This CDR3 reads CASSLRLATYNEQFF. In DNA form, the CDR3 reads TGTGCCAGCAGCCTAAGACTAGCCACCTACAATGAGCAGTTCTTC.

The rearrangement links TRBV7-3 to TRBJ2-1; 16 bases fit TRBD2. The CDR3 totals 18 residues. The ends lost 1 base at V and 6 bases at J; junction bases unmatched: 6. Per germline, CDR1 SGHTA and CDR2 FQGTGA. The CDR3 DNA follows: TGTGCCAGCAGCTTAATTGGGACTAGCGGGGGGGGGCTCAATGAGCAGTTCTTC. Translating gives CASSLIGTSGGGLNEQFF.

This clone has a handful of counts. CDR3 in amino acids: CASSLIAGGSYEQYF. The CDR3 DNA follows: TGCGCCAGCAGCTTGATAGCGGGAGGTTCCTACGAGCAGTACTTC. The chain couples TRBV5-1 to TRBJ2-7; the match to TRBD2 covers 10 bases. The V and J ends lost 1 base and 1 base, in that order; junction bases with no gene match: 2. The length of the CDR3 is 15 residues. Germline lookup yields CDR1 SGHRS and CDR2 YFSETQ.

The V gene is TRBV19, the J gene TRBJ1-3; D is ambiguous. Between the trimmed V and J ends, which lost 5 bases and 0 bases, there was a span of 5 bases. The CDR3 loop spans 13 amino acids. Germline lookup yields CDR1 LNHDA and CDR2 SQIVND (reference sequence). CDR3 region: CASSFSSGNTIYF. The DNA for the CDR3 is TGTGCCAGTAGTTTCTCCTCTGGAAACACCATATATTTT.

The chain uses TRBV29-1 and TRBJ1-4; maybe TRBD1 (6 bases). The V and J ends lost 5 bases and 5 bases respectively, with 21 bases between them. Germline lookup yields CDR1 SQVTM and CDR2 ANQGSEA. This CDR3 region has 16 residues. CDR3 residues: CSVLTPFLTGNEKLFF. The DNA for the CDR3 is TGCAGCGTTCTAACCCCTTTCTTGACAGGCAATGAAAAACTGTTTTTT.

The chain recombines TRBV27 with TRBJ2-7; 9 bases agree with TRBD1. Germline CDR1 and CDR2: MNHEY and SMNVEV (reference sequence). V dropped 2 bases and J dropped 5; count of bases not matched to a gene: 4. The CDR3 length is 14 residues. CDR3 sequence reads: CASSLTGGIDEQYF. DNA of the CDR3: TGTGCCAGCAGTTTAACAGGGGGCATAGACGAGCAGTACTTC.

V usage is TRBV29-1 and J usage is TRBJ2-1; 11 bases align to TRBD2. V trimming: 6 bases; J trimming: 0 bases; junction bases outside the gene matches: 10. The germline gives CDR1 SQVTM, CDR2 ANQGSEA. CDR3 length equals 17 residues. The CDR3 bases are TGCAGCGTCGTGGGACTAGCGGATAACCTCTCCTACAATGAGCAGTTCTTC. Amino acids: CSVVGLADNLSYNEQFF.

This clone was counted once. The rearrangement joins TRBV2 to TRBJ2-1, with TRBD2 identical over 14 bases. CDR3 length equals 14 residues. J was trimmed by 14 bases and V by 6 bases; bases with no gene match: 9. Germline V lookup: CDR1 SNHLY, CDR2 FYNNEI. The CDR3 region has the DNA TGTGCCAGCAGGGGGACTAGCGGGAGATTTTTTGAGTTCTTC. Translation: CASRGTSGRFFEFF. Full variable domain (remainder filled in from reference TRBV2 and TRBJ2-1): EPEVTQTPSHQVTQMGQEVILRCVPISNHLYFYWYRQILGQKVEFLVSFYNNEISEKSEIFDDQFSVERPDGSNFTLKIRSTKLEDSAMYFCASRGTSGRFFEFFGPGTRLTVL.

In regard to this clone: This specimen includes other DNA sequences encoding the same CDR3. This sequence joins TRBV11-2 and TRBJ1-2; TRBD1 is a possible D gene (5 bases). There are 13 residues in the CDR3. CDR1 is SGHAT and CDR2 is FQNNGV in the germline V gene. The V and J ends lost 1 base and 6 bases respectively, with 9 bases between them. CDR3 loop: CASSLAGGDGYTF. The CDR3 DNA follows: TGTGCCAGCAGCTTAGCGGGAGGGGATGGCTACACCTTC.